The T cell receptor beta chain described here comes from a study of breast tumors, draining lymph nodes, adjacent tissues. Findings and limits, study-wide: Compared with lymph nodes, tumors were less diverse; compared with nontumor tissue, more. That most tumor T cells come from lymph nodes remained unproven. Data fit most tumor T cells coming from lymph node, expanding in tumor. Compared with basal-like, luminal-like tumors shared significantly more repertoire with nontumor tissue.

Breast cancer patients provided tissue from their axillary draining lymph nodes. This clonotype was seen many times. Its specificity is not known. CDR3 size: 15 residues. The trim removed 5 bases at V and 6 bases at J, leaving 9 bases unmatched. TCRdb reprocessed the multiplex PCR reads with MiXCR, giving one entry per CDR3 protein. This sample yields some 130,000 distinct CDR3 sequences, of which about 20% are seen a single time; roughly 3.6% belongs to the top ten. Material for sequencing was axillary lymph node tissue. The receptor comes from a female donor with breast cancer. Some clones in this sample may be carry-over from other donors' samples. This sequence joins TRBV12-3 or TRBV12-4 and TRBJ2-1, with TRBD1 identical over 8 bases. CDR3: CASSKDRVKINEQFF. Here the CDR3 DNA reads TGTGCCAGCAGTAAGGACAGGGTCAAAATCAATGAGCAGTTCTTC.